This T cell receptor (beta chain) stems from a study of blood T cells in healthy people across ages. V lost 3 bases, J lost 3 bases, and 7 bases stayed unmatched. This CDR3 region has 14 residues. Germline values: CDR1 DFQATT, CDR2 SNEGSKA (reference sequence). Then a second PCR, running about 7 to 11 cycles, was carried out with a sample-barcoded 5' primer and a J-beta primer mix. TCRdb independently ran MiXCR on the 5' RACE reads; one entry per CDR3 protein. Here the sample spans 850,000 to 1,300,000 distinct CDR3 sequences, more than 40% being singletons. The TCR originated in a woman in her sixties or seventies in good health. The sample comprised blood. This rearrangement joins TRBV20-1 to TRBJ1-2, with 7 bases aligning to TRBD1. CDR3 coding DNA: TGCAGTGCTAGCGTACCAGGGGGTCACTATGGCTACACCTTC. Translating it yields CSASVPGGHYGYTF.